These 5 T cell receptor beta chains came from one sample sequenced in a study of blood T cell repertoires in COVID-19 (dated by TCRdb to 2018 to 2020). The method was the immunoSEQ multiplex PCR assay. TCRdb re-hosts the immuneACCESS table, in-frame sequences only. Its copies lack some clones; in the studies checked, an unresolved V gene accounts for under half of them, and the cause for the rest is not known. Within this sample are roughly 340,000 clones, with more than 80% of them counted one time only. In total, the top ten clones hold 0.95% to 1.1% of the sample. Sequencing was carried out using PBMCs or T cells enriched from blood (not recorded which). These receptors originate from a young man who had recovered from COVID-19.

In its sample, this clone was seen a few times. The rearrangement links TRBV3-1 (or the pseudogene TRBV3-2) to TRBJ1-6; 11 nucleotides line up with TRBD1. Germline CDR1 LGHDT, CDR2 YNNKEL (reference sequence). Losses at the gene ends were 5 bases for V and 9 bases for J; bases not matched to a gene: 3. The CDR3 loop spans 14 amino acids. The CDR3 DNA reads TGTGCCAGCAGCATCGGGACAGGGGGTTCACCCCTCCACTTT. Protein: CASSIGTGGSPLHF.

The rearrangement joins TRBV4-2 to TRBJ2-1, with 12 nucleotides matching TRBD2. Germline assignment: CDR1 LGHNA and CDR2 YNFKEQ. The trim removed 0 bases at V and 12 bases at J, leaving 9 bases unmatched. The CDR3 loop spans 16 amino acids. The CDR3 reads CASSQDRSSGRAGQFF. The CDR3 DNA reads TGTGCCAGCAGCCAAGATAGGTCTAGCGGGAGGGCCGGGCAGTTCTTC.

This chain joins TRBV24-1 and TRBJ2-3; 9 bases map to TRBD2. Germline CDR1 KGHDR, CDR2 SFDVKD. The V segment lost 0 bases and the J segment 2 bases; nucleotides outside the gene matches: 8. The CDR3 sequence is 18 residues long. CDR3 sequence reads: CATSDLGAGGPTTDTQYF. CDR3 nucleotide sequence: TGTGCCACCAGTGATTTGGGGGCGGGGGGGCCCACCACAGATACGCAGTATTTT.

For the CDR3, the DNA is TGTGCCAGCCGTGGGGGGGCGAACACCGGGGAGCTGTTTTTT. This sequence encodes CASRGGANTGELFF. The rearrangement joins TRBV3-1 (or the pseudogene TRBV3-2) to TRBJ2-2; TRBD2 matches at 7 bases. This CDR3 region has 14 residues. The J segment lost 0 bases and the V segment lost 8 bases, leaving 3 bases of the junction unmatched. Germline lookup yields CDR1 LGHDT and CDR2 YNNKEL (reference sequence).

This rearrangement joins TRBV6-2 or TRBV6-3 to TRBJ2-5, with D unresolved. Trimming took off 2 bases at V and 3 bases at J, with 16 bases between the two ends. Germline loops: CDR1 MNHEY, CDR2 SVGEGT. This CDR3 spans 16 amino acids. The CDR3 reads CASSYKSGHLEETQYF. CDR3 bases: TGTGCCAGCAGTTACAAGTCAGGCCACCTGGAAGAGACCCAGTACTTC.